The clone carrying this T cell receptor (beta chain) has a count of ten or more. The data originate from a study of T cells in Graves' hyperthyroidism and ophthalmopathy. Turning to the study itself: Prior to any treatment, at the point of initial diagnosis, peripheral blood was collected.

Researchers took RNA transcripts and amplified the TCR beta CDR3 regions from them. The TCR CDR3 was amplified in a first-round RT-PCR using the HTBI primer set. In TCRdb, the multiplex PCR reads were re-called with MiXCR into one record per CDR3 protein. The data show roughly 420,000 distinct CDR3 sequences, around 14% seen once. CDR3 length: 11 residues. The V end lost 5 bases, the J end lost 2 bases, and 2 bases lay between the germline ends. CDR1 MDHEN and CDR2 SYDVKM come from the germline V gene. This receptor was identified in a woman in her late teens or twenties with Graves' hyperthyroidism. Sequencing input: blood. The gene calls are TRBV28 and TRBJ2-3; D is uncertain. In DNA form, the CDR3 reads TGTGCCAGCAGTACCACAGATACGCAGTATTTT. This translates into CASSTTDTQYF.